This T cell receptor (beta chain) was obtained from a study of tissue T cells after allogeneic stem cell transplantation. Study results and limitations: Limitations included a small, clinically heterogeneous cohort and limited sampling depth.

V shed 1 base and J shed 0 bases, with 9 bases lying between them. This CDR3 has 15 residues. The germline CDR1 and CDR2 sequences are GKSSPN and SITVG. This clone occurred once. The antigen remains undetermined. Gene names denote mouse genes. The sequence runs out 1 residue before the end of the CDR3; the remainder is reconstructed from the germline J gene. Time point of the sample: mouse harvest day 7 after allogeneic transplant. Tail vein injection delivered 10^7 T-cell-depleted bone marrow cells and 10^6 splenic CD5+ T cells. B6 (H2b) cells into BALB/c (H2d) mice; tissues taken at day 7 or 14. Libraries were prepared by immunoSEQ multiplex PCR; TCRdb keeps only in-frame clonotypes and omits some of them. The profile covers almost 6,000 clones, with 48% appearing a single time and around 5% taken by the ten largest.

This TCR was recovered from a female BALB/c mouse given C57BL/6 T cells with graft-versus-host disease after an allogeneic hematopoietic cell transplant. Sequenced: gut tissue. The gene calls are TRBV31 and TRBJ2-2; TRBD2 might be the D (6 bases). The CDR3 here is CAWSPTGSNTGQLYF. The DNA read from the CDR3 is TGTGCCTGGAGTCCGACTGGTTCAAACACCGGGCAGCTCTAC.